These 20 T cell receptor beta chains share one sample of origin, sequenced in a study of shared clonotypes between healthy human individuals. TCRdb keeps only in-frame clones here, not all; method: immunoSEQ multiplex PCR. The sample includes 2 million to 2.5 million clones, approximately 96% of them seen just once. Material for sequencing was naive CD4+ T cells sorted from blood. The subset denotes: CD45RA+ positively selected. All receptors come from a man younger than 30 in good health.

In the case of this clone: This sample includes further DNA sequences coding for the same CDR3. V and J are TRBV30 and TRBJ1-1; no reliable D call. The CDR3 spans 13 residues. V shed 0 bases and J shed 1 base, with 6 bases lying between them. Germline V lookup: CDR1 GTSNPN, CDR2 SVGIG (reference sequence). CDR3 DNA sequence: TGTGCCTGGAGTGTACTGCGGAACACTGAAGCTTTCTTT. Encoded protein: CAWSVLRNTEAFF. Supplemented by reference TRBV30 and TRBJ1-1, the full variable domain reads SQTIHQWPATLVQPVGSPLSLECTVEGTSNPNLYWYRQAAGRGLQLLFYSVGIGQISSEVPQNLSASRPQDRQFILSSKKLLLSDSGFYLCAWSVLRNTEAFFGQGTRLTVV.

This chain uses TRBV5-1 with TRBJ2-2, with 9 bases that match TRBD2. Germline assignment: CDR1 SGHRS and CDR2 YFSETQ. The CDR3 runs 15 residues. The trim removed 2 bases at V and 4 bases at J, leaving 3 bases unmatched. CDR3 DNA sequence: TGCGCCAGCAGCTTTAGCGGGGGTATCACCGGGGAGCTGTTTTTT. This translates into CASSFSGGITGELFF.

Of note for this clone: Other DNA sequences in this sample translate to the same CDR3. This chain connects TRBV30 to TRBJ1-3; perhaps TRBD1 as D (5 bases). The CDR3 consists of 15 residues. Trimming removed 0 bases at V and 4 bases at J, with 13 bases between. In germline, CDR1 is GTSNPN, CDR2 SVGIG (reference sequence). DNA of the CDR3: TGTGCCTGGAGTGTACGGAGGGGAACAGGAAACACCATATATTTT. Its translation: CAWSVRRGTGNTIYF.

The CDR3 sequence: CASSQESGGRNTEAFF. CDR3 DNA sequence: TGTGCCAGCAGCCAAGAGTCAGGGGGAAGGAACACTGAAGCTTTCTTT. The V gene is TRBV14, the J gene TRBJ1-1; 7 bases are shared with TRBD1. The CDR3 is 16 residues long. CDR1 SGHDN and CDR2 FVKESK come from the germline V gene. V was clipped by 0 bases and J by 1 base; unmatched bases: 5. The whole variable domain, filled in from reference TRBV14 and TRBJ1-1, reads EAGVTQFPSHSVIEKGQTVTLRCDPISGHDNLYWYRRVMGKEIKFLLHFVKESKQDESGMPNNRFLAERTGGTYSTLKVQPAELEDSGVYFCASSQESGGRNTEAFFGQGTRLTVV.

V usage is TRBV6-5 and J usage is TRBJ1-6; no reliable D call. Germline assignment: CDR1 MNHEY and CDR2 SVGAGI. Trimming took off 4 bases at V and 0 bases at J, with 10 bases between the two ends. This CDR3 comprises 16 residues. The CDR3: CASSFSGSSYNSPLHF. CDR3 nucleotide sequence: TGTGCCAGCAGTTTTTCGGGGAGCTCCTATAATTCACCCCTCCACTTT.

In the case of this clone: Other DNA sequences in this specimen translate into the identical CDR3. This chain connects TRBV5-5 to TRBJ2-5; D is unclear. CDR1 SGHKS and CDR2 YYEKEE come from the germline V gene (reference sequence). This CDR3 has 11 residues. Trimming removed 0 bases from V and 5 bases from J, with 2 bases in between. The CDR3 sequence: CASSLAETQYF. The CDR3 bases are TGTGCCAGCAGCTTGGCGGAGACCCAGTACTTC.

V usage is TRBV6-1 and J usage is TRBJ1-1; 10 nucleotides match TRBD1. Looked up from germline, CDR1 is MNHNS and CDR2 is SASEGT. Trimming removed 5 bases from V and 7 bases from J; junction bases left unmatched: 4. The CDR3 is 13 amino acids. The CDR3 DNA sequence: TGTGCCAGCAGTAGGACAGGGGGTAATGAAGCTTTCTTT. It yields the protein CASSRTGGNEAFF.

Points on this clone: Other DNA sequences in the sample encode the same CDR3. V is TRBV5-4 and J is TRBJ2-3; the D is unclear. CDR1 SGHNT and CDR2 YYREEE come from the germline V gene (reference sequence). Trimming shortened V by 4 bases and J by 0 bases, and 3 bases separated the two germline ends. The CDR3 has 12 residues. CDR3 sequence: CASSGSTDTQYF. In DNA form, the CDR3 reads TGTGCCAGCAGCGGAAGCACAGATACGCAGTATTTT.

The chain uses TRBV27 and TRBJ1-2; TRBD1 agrees at 8 bases. Losses at the gene ends were 5 bases for V and 3 bases for J; bases not matched to a gene: 5. Germline CDR1 reads MNHEY; CDR2 reads SMNVEV (reference sequence). This CDR3 is 14 amino acids long. The CDR3 nucleotides are TGTGCCAGCAGTCGACAGGGGTTAGACTATGGCTACACCTTC. This translates into CASSRQGLDYGYTF.

The chain uses TRBV5-6 and TRBJ1-4, with D possibly TRBD1 on 6 matching bases. This CDR3 is built from 13 residues. Germline CDR1 and CDR2: SGHDT and YYEEEE. The V end lost 1 base, the J end lost 17 bases, and 18 bases lay between the germline ends. The CDR3 here is CASSLTGAPALFF. The CDR3 nucleotides read TGTGCCAGCAGCTTGACGGGGGCTCCTGCTTTATTTTTT.

This rearrangement joins TRBV6-5 to TRBJ2-5, with 9 bases lining up with TRBD1. The J call may not be correct, given that the DNA end is closer to TRBJ2-7. Germline CDR1 is MNHEY and CDR2 is SVGAGI. This CDR3 is built from 14 residues. The CDR3, as DNA: TGTGCCAGCAGTCGAGGGACAGGGACCTACGAGCAGTACTTC. Translating it yields CASSRGTGTYEQYF.

V is TRBV18 and J is TRBJ2-2; 10 bases map to TRBD1. The CDR3 totals 17 residues. The V and J ends lost 2 bases and 3 bases, in that order; junction bases with no gene match: 6. Germline V gene sequence: CDR1 KGHSH, CDR2 LQKENI. The CDR3 is CASSPKAGTGDTGELFF. CDR3 nucleotides: TGTGCCAGCTCACCAAAGGCCGGGACAGGGGACACCGGGGAGCTGTTTTTT. The complete variable domain, with remaining parts taken from reference TRBV18 and TRBJ2-2, reads NAGVMQNPRHLVRRRGQEARLRCSPMKGHSHVYWYRQLPEEGLKFMVYLQKENIIDESGMPKERFSAEFPKEGPSILRIQQVVRGDSAAYFCASSPKAGTGDTGELFFGEGSRLTVL.

J is TRBJ2-1 and V is TRBV5-1, with D tentatively TRBD1 or TRBD2 (5 bases each). The CDR3 extends over 16 amino acids. In germline, CDR1 is SGHRS, CDR2 YFSETQ. Trimming stripped 3 bases from V and 7 bases from J, with 20 bases between. The CDR3 protein is CASSWPWTAKGNEQFF. CDR3 nucleotides: TGCGCCAGCAGCTGGCCGTGGACTGCGAAGGGGAATGAGCAGTTCTTC.

The chain carries TRBV4-3 and TRBJ1-1; tentatively, D is TRBD1 (5 bases). V was clipped by 6 bases and J by 5 bases, with 22 bases between them. Germline values: CDR1 LGHNA, CDR2 YSLEER. CDR3 length: 16 residues. The CDR3: CASSRLLMGGATEAFF. CDR3 sequence (DNA): TGCGCCAGCAGTCGTTTGTTGATGGGGGGTGCGACTGAAGCTTTCTTT.

The chain uses TRBV10-3 and TRBJ1-6; D is ambiguous. This CDR3 has 13 amino acids. The germline CDR1 and CDR2 sequences are ENHRY and SYGVKD. The germline V and J ends were trimmed by 8 bases and 5 bases, with 10 bases remaining between them. The CDR3 coding sequence is TGTGCCATCGGGAACACCAATAATTCACCCCTCCACTTT. Translated, it gives CAIGNTNNSPLHF.

This clone was counted a single time. The chain recombines TRBV5-1 with TRBJ1-5; 9 bases fit TRBD1. The germline V gene has CDR1 SGHRS and CDR2 YFSETQ. The CDR3 is 14 residues long. Losses at the gene ends were 9 bases for V and 0 bases for J; bases not matched to a gene: 4. CDR3 residues: CATGTGSSNQPQHF. DNA for the CDR3: TGCGCCACGGGGACAGGGAGTAGCAATCAGCCCCAGCATTTT.

This rearrangement joins TRBV7-2 to TRBJ1-2, with 10 bases lining up with TRBD1. Germline assignment: CDR1 SGHTA and CDR2 FQGNSA. The CDR3 covers 15 residues. V lost 5 bases and J lost 0; bases outside the gene matches: 3. CDR3 coding DNA: TGTGCCAGCAGCCGAGGACAGGGGGCTAACTATGGCTACACCTTC. Its translation is CASSRGQGANYGYTF.

The chain couples TRBV2 to TRBJ1-5, with 8 bases fitting TRBD1. This CDR3 has 16 residues. Trimming removed 6 bases from V and 1 base from J; junction bases left unmatched: 8. The germline V gene encodes CDR1 SNHLY and CDR2 FYNNEI. Here the CDR3 reads CASSLQGATSNQPQHF. The CDR3 DNA is TGTGCCAGCAGCCTCCAGGGGGCCACGAGCAATCAGCCCCAGCATTTT.

This clone occurred once. CDR3 bases: TGCGCCTCCGACCCCCCGGGACAGGGGCCCTACGAGCAGTACTTC. This codes for CASDPPGQGPYEQYF. The chain joins TRBV5-1 to TRBJ2-7; 10 bases align to TRBD1. Germline CDR1 reads SGHRS; CDR2 reads YFSETQ. V lost 10 bases, J lost 2 bases, and 12 bases stayed unmatched. This CDR3 has 15 amino acids.

The chain is built from TRBV6-5 and TRBJ1-2; perhaps TRBD1 as D (6 bases). The CDR3 runs 15 residues. Germline CDR1 reads MNHEY; CDR2 reads SVGAGI. Trimming pared 6 bases from V and 4 bases from J, leaving 18 bases between. The CDR3 DNA follows: TGTGCCAGCAGGCCCCCCAGGGGAAATAGCTATGGCTACACCTTC. Its translation: CASRPPRGNSYGYTF.